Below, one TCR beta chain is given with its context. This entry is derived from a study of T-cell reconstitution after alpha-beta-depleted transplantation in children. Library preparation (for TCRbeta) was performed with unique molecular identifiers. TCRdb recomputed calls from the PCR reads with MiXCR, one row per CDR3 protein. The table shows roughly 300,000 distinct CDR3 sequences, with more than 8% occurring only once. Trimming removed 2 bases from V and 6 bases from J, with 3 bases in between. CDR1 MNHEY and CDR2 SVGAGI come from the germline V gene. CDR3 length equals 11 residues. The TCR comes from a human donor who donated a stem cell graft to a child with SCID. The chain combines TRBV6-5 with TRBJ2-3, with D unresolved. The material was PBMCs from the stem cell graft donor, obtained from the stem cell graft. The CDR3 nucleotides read TGTGCCAGCAGTTACAAGGATACGCAGTATTTT. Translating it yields CASSYKDTQYF.